This T cell receptor (beta chain) was observed in a study of regulatory T cells in long-lasting Graves disease. This clonotype has at least ten counts. Construction of the TCR beta libraries employed iRepertoire HTBI primers in conjunction with Arm-PCR of CDR3 regions. In the authors' methods: Detected in the samples were 62 TRBV and around 15 TRBJ segments. Each CDR3 protein gets one entry after TCRdb re-called the multiplex PCR reads with MiXCR. The V and J calls here are based on TCRdb, not the publication. In the table there are 500,000 to 800,000 distinct CDR3 sequences, around 30% of which are singletons. Stated time point: persistent/refractory GD, antithyroid drugs over 5 years with positive TRAb. Preparation of the TCR library used RNA extracted from PBMCs. V was clipped by 7 bases and J by 5 bases; unmatched bases: 8. This CDR3 is 14 amino acids long. CDR1 is SNHLY, CDR2 FYNNEI, per germline.

The gene calls are TRBV2 and TRBJ2-7, with 10 bases matching TRBD1. The TCR was taken from a female donor with Graves disease. Sequencing used peripheral blood mononuclear cells (PBMCs), obtained when the disease was refractory, from a patient treated with antithyroid drugs. CDR3 in amino acids: CASKRQGAIDEQYF. The DNA of the CDR3 is TGTGCCAGCAAGCGACAGGGGGCAATAGACGAGCAGTACTTC.